The clone carrying this TCR beta chain was detected many times. Its antigen is not known. The sample belongs to a study of T-cell reconstitution after alpha-beta-depleted transplantation in children. Regarding the study as a whole: Where alpha-beta T cells came from about two months after transplant was reportedly several hundred expanded graft clones. T-cell counts and diversity at one year post-transplant came mainly from newly produced T cells. Elevated TCRbeta diversity at day 60 was traced, in some patients, to surviving recipient T cells and thymic progenitors.

Construction of the TCRbeta library involved unique molecular identifiers. TCRdb independently ran MiXCR on the PCR reads; one entry per CDR3 protein. The data hold about 490,000 distinct CDR3 sequences, with about 10% observed a single time. The V gene end was trimmed by 4 bases and the J gene end by 1 base; junction bases not matched to a gene: 9. Germline CDR1 SGHVS, CDR2 FQNEAQ. There are 16 residues in the CDR3. The receptor was isolated from a child aged 2-15 years with inherited bone marrow failure, due to receive a stem cell transplant. Specimen: PBMCs, collected before TCRalphabeta/CD19-depleted stem cell transplant. V gene TRBV7-8 combines with J gene TRBJ2-5; 7 nucleotides align to TRBD2. CDR3 amino acids: CASSWSLAELQETQYF. CDR3 sequence (DNA): TGTGCCAGCAGCTGGTCGCTAGCGGAGCTCCAAGAGACCCAGTACTTC.